This record covers a single T cell receptor (beta chain). Its target is unknown. Sample-barcoded 5' priming and a J-beta primer mix drove a second PCR of about 6 to 11 cycles. TCRdb processed the 5' RACE reads anew with MiXCR; each CDR3 protein has one entry. The sample includes about 1.4 million distinct CDR3 sequences, approximately 59% of them seen just once. These data belong to a study of blood T cells in healthy people across ages. Study findings and constraints: Calculation of diversity from one million T cells yielded estimates considered to be underestimates. The percentage of naive T cells correlated strongly with TCR beta diversity. Among T cells, TCR beta diversity per million cells dropped roughly linearly as age rose.

V dropped 1 base and J dropped 7; count of bases not matched to a gene: 8. The CDR3 consists of 15 residues. CDR1 is LGHNA, CDR2 YNFKEQ, per germline. The study drew donors from healthy Caucasian individuals in Russia aged 6 to 90. The receptor was isolated from a man aged 18 to 29 in good health. The V gene is TRBV4-2, the J gene TRBJ2-5; TRBD1 matches 8 bases. The sample consisted of blood. Here the CDR3 DNA reads TGTGCCAGCAGCCAAGCGACAGGGGAGGAGGGGACCCAGTACTTC. Residues: CASSQATGEEGTQYF.